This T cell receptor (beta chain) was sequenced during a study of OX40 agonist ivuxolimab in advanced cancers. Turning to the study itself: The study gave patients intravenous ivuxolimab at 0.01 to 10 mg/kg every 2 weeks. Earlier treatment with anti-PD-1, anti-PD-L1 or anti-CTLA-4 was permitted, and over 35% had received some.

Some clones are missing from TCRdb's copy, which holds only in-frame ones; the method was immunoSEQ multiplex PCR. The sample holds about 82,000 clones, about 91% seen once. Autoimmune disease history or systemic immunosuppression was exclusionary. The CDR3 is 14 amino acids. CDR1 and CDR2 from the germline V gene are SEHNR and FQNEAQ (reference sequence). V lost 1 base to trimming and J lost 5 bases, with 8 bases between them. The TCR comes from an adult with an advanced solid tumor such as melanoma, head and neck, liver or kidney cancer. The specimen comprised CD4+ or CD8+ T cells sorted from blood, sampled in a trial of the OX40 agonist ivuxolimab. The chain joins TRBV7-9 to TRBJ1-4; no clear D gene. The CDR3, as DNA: TGTGCCAGCAGCTTAGAGAGGGTAAATGAAAAACTGTTTTTT. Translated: CASSLERVNEKLFF.